Given below is one T cell receptor beta chain in context. Its antigen is as yet unknown. V lost 3 bases, J lost 4 bases, and 15 bases lay in between. Germline CDR1 and CDR2: KGHSH and LQKENI. There are 16 residues in the CDR3. These data come from a study of T cells after yellow fever vaccination. As for the study in general: Researchers used SMART-Seq v4 Ultra Low Input to prepare fractions that had low cell numbers. Study-level results: Some clonotypes, a small share, were shared between CD4 and CD8 compartments.

Researchers made TCR cDNA using 5'RACE template switching, and this step added a universal primer site and UMIs. TCRdb redid the calling of the 5' RACE reads with MiXCR, one entry per CDR3 protein. Among some 300,000 distinct CDR3 sequences listed, less than 9.5% were seen once. This material consisted of CD4+ T cells sorted from PBMCs, taken 5 days after the yellow fever booster vaccination. The chain combines TRBV18 with TRBJ2-2; a possible D gene is TRBD1 (6 bases). The clonotype was recovered from a man younger than 35 who received the YFV17D yellow fever vaccine. The chain's CDR3 is CASSPQPTGSTGELFF. The DNA for the CDR3 is TGTGCCAGCTCACCCCAACCGACAGGATCCACCGGGGAGCTGTTTTTT.